Listed here is a single T cell receptor (beta chain). The antigen this receptor binds is unknown. Base quality data are lacking; no much larger clone is found one base away. The CDR3 contains 15 residues, cysteine and phenylalanine counted. Here the CDR3 DNA is all that survives: 45 bases in frame from base 1. A distance of 14 bases separates the germline ends of V and J, which lose 4 bases and 2 bases respectively. Sequences SGHDT (CDR1) and YYEEEE (CDR2) are obtained from the germline V gene. Receptor libraries were prepared by 5' RACE. TCRdb records Illumina HiSeq 2000 as the sequencer. Template switching introduced a universal primer binding site; the final cDNA contained a unique molecular identifier, enabling accurate counting of TCR cDNA molecules. Specific primers in the conserved constant-segment region were used to synthesize first-strand cDNA for TCR alpha and beta chains. Each cDNA library was double barcoded, with a SMART-Mk sample barcode plus Illumina barcodes, to control for contamination. TruSeq adapter sequences and Illumina sample barcodes were added in two successive PCR steps. The TCR alpha and beta cDNA libraries were sequenced on the Illumina HiSeq platform using custom primers. The study's processing was this. Unique molecular identifiers were extracted from raw reads with MiGEC, and CDR3 positions were determined with MiXCR. Recombination models were inferred per individual with the repgenHMM and IGoR tools using an EM algorithm. The tcR package in R was used for shared clonotype analysis, with sharing normalized by the product of cloneset sizes. To study raw recombination without the effects of thymic and clonal selection, out-of-frame nonproductive sequences were analyzed. Clones were called with MiXCR by TCRdb after fastp trimmed the public reads at Q25, and only in-frame beta chains were retained. All rows with the same CDR3 protein become a single entry with the most common DNA and genes. V and J calls and clone size were set by TCRdb, not the authors. The sample contains hundreds of thousands of distinct CDR3 sequences, roughly 8% of them found a single time. The ten most abundant clones make up around 0.95% of the sample.

This sample is part of a study of identical twins listed by TCRdb under 2016. Background for the entire study: To test whether fetal clonotypes persist, the study used deep sequencing on TCR alpha and beta repertoires from monozygotic twins, unrelated adults of various ages, and cord blood. To rule out contamination, the twin experiments were replicated at different times with different library preparation protocols.

The research as a whole found: Abundant cord blood beta clonotypes carried fewer insertions; young adult naive repertoires showed a weaker similar trend, while memory repertoires showed none. The excess sharing between twins in beta out-of-frame sequences was weaker because fewer shared sequences reduced the signal-to-noise ratio. Recombination models systematically underestimated out-of-frame TCR alpha sharing in monozygotic twins but agreed with sharing between unrelated individuals. Compared with coincidental sharing between unrelated individuals, an excess of low generation-probability sequences was observed among out-of-frame TCR alpha sequences shared between twins. Zero-insertion analyses could be partly confounded by invariant T cells such as MAIT and iNKT, though diverse VJ usage argued against such confounding for most clonotypes. Because the same donors could not be followed over many years, conclusions were based on cross-sectional statistical analysis.

Only healthy Caucasian donors were included. Three pairs of female monozygotic twins, all aged about 18 to 29 years, made up the twin cohort. RNA for TCR libraries was isolated from peripheral blood mononuclear cells. Separately, the same data were catalogued under a study of yellow fever vaccine responses in identical twins. Per the second study: The T cell response to vaccination in identical twins was reported by the authors to appear partly convergent and partly personalized. Focusing on identical twins, the study followed the T cell clones that responded to the vaccine, and did so with precision.

Input material: PBMCs. The sequence was collected from a woman aged 18-29 years in good health. The rearrangement combines TRBV5-6 with TRBJ2-3; the D gene lacks a confident call. This receptor carries the CDR3 CASSPDEVSTDTQYF. The nucleotides read TGTGCCAGCAGCCCCGACGAAGTGTCCACAGATACGCAGTATTTT.